This T cell receptor (beta chain) came from a study of blood T cell repertoires in COVID-19. CDR3 length: 16 residues. In germline, CDR1 is SGHRS, CDR2 YFSETQ. V was clipped by 5 bases and J by 5 bases; unmatched bases: 9. Produced via immunoSEQ multiplex PCR; TCRdb's table is partial and in-frame only. The table has 150,000 to 180,000 clones, less than 90% seen once. The TCR sequence derives from a woman in her seventies with acute or convalescent COVID-19. Sequencing input: peripheral blood. The chain carries TRBV5-1 and TRBJ1-6; 8 nucleotides align to TRBD1. The CDR3 here is CASRTRTGNNNSPLHF. The CDR3 nucleotides are TGCGCCAGCAGGACTCGGACAGGGAACAATAATTCACCCCTCCACTTT.